The rows below give T cell receptor beta chains drawn from one sample of a study of blood T cell repertoires in COVID-19. The repertoire was sequenced with immunoSEQ multiplex PCR; TCRdb's copy has only in-frame clones and lacks some. The data hold roughly 400,000 clones, with roughly 88% observed a single time. Sample: PBMCs or T cells enriched from blood (not recorded which). The receptors here all came from a woman aged 40-49 years with acute COVID-19. Both conserved end residues are part of each CDR3. The D gene is left open where the match is weak. Clone size is stated in some rows and not others, as once, few, many or a class when expanded.

j_gene: TRBJ1-2; v_gene: TRBV7-8; abundance: NA; d_gene: TRBD1; CDR3nt: TGTGCCAGCAGCCTTCATTCGACAGGGAGTAACTATGGCTACACCTTC; CDR3aa: CASSLHSTGSNYGYTF
j_gene: TRBJ1-3; v_gene: TRBV7-7; abundance: NA; d_gene: NA; CDR3nt: TGTGTCAGCAGCCCCCTTATCGGAGTATCTGGAAACACCATATATTTT; CDR3aa: CVSSPLIGVSGNTIYF
j_gene: TRBJ2-1; v_gene: TRBV2; abundance: NA; d_gene: NA; CDR3nt: TGTGCCGACAAGGACGGACTAACTCTTATGAGCTCCTACAATGAGCAGTTCTTC; CDR3aa: CADKDGLTLMSSYNEQFF
j_gene: TRBJ1-1; v_gene: TRBV9; abundance: NA; d_gene: TRBD1; CDR3nt: TGTGCCAGCAGCGGTCGGACAGGCCCCATGAACACTGAAGCTTTCTTT; CDR3aa: CASSGRTGPMNTEAFF
j_gene: TRBJ1-2; v_gene: TRBV9; abundance: once; d_gene: TRBD1; CDR3nt: TGTGCCAGCAGCCCTCAGACAGGGAACTATGGCTACACCTTC; CDR3aa: CASSPQTGNYGYTF
j_gene: TRBJ2-1; v_gene: TRBV2; abundance: NA; d_gene: TRBD1; CDR3nt: TGTGCCAGCAGTCTTACCGGGACAGGATACAATGAGCAGTTCTTC; CDR3aa: CASSLTGTGYNEQFF
j_gene: TRBJ2-3; v_gene: TRBV15; abundance: NA; d_gene: TRBD2; CDR3nt: TGTGCCACCAGCAGTCGACTAGCGGGGGTGGCAGATACGCAGTATTTT; CDR3aa: CATSSRLAGVADTQYF
j_gene: TRBJ2-1; v_gene: TRBV19; abundance: NA; d_gene: NA; CDR3nt: TGTGCCAGTAGTATTGGGCGGGGGCCCTTGGACAATGAGCAGTTCTTC; CDR3aa: CASSIGRGPLDNEQFF
j_gene: TRBJ2-7; v_gene: TRBV19; abundance: NA; d_gene: NA; CDR3nt: TGTGCCTCTAAAAGGAATAGCGATGACGAGCAGTACTTC; CDR3aa: CASKRNSDDEQYF
j_gene: TRBJ1-2; v_gene: TRBV24-1; abundance: NA; d_gene: NA; CDR3nt: TGTGCCACCAGTGACCAATATGGCTACACCTTC; CDR3aa: CATSDQYGYTF
j_gene: TRBJ1-3; v_gene: TRBV11-2; abundance: few; d_gene: NA; CDR3nt: TGTGCCAGCAGCCCATCACAGTACTCTGGAAACACCATATATTTT; CDR3aa: CASSPSQYSGNTIYF
j_gene: TRBJ2-2; v_gene: TRBV3-1/TRBV3-2; abundance: NA; d_gene: NA; CDR3nt: TGTGCCAGCAGCCTCCAAGGGGGTCCCGGGGAGCTGTTTTTT; CDR3aa: CASSLQGGPGELFF
j_gene: TRBJ2-2; v_gene: TRBV30; abundance: many; d_gene: TRBD2; CDR3nt: TGTGCCCTAGCGGGGGGAAACACCGGGGAGCTGTTTTTT; CDR3aa: CALAGGNTGELFF
j_gene: TRBJ2-7; v_gene: TRBV11-2; abundance: NA; d_gene: TRBD1; CDR3nt: TGTGCCAGCAGCTTAGACTCGACAGGGAACTACGAGCAGTACTTC; CDR3aa: CASSLDSTGNYEQYF
j_gene: TRBJ1-3; v_gene: TRBV6-1; abundance: NA; d_gene: NA; CDR3nt: TGTGCCAGCAGTGAAGTGACGGGGGGAAACACCATATATTTT; CDR3aa: CASSEVTGGNTIYF
j_gene: TRBJ1-1; v_gene: TRBV11-2; abundance: few; d_gene: NA; CDR3nt: TGTGCCAGCAGCTTTTCACAGAACCCTGAAGCTTTCTTT; CDR3aa: CASSFSQNPEAFF
j_gene: TRBJ2-7; v_gene: TRBV5-1; abundance: once; d_gene: TRBD1; CDR3nt: TGCGCCAGCAGCGTGGACAGGGTGGGCGAGCAGTACTTC; CDR3aa: CASSVDRVGEQYF
j_gene: TRBJ1-2; v_gene: TRBV11-2; abundance: NA; d_gene: TRBD1; CDR3nt: TGTGCCAGCAGCCCCGGCGGGGACAGGGCTTCTTTCGGCTACACCTTC; CDR3aa: CASSPGGDRASFGYTF
j_gene: TRBJ2-7; v_gene: TRBV2; abundance: NA; d_gene: NA; CDR3nt: TGTGCCAGCAGGCCGGGGAACGAGCAGTACTTC; CDR3aa: CASRPGNEQYF
j_gene: TRBJ2-7; v_gene: TRBV25-1; abundance: once; d_gene: TRBD2; CDR3nt: TGTGCCAGCAGTGAAGTAGGGGACACCTCACTAGCGGGGGACGAGCAGTACTTC; CDR3aa: CASSEVGDTSLAGDEQYF